These 5 T cell receptor beta chains were all obtained from the same sample, sequenced in a study of identical twins. TCRdb reanalysed the 5' RACE reads using MiXCR and keeps one entry per CDR3 protein. Here the sample spans about 700,000 distinct CDR3 sequences, over 8.5% being singletons. This sample also appeared in a second study, on yellow fever vaccine responses in identical twins.

Sequences were obtained from PBMCs. The receptor set was obtained from a woman aged 18-30 years in good health.

The rearrangement joins TRBV21-1 to TRBJ2-4; the table names TRBD2, a call not compared with the DNA. TRBV21-1 is a listed pseudogene. The CDR3 spans 20 residues. CDR3 loop: CASSFIPHGTEILAKNIQYF. The CDR3 region has the DNA TGTGCCAGCAGTTTCATCCCGCACGGAACAGAAATACTAGCCAAAAACATTCAGTACTTC.

This clonotype turned up a few times. The chain links TRBV12-3 or TRBV12-4 to TRBJ1-2; D gene ambiguous. Deletions cut 3 bases from V and 4 bases from J, with 9 bases between. The CDR3 loop spans 13 amino acids. The CDR3 DNA follows: TGTGCCAGCAGTTTTGGTGTGGGCTATGGCTACACCTTC. Translation gives CASSFGVGYGYTF.

This clonotype was recorded many times. CDR3 nucleotide sequence: TGTGCCAGCAGTTTAAGTTTGACCGGCGCCCGTTGGGAGGAGACCCAGTACTTC. This sequence encodes CASSLSLTGARWEETQYF. The chain carries TRBV28 and TRBJ2-5, with D maybe TRBD2 (5 bases). V shed 2 bases and J shed 5 bases, with 24 bases lying between them. From germline, CDR1 is MDHEN and CDR2 SYDVKM. CDR3 length: 18 residues.

This clonotype was found a few times. A read error may account for a junction end that differs from germline. The DNA for the CDR3 is TGTGCCCGCAGTCCTCCCAGGGGAGCGGGGGCTAGTGTAGATACGCAGTATTTT. Translating it yields CARSPPRGAGASVDTQYF. The gene calls are TRBV2 and TRBJ2-3; TRBD2 matches at 8 bases. Germline assignment: CDR1 SNHLY and CDR2 FYNNEI. The CDR3 loop spans 18 amino acids.

This clonotype has at least ten counts. The chain has TRBV14 and TRBJ2-1; 11 bases align to TRBD1. The ends lost 3 bases at V and 7 bases at J; junction bases unmatched: 2. The CDR3 contains 14 residues. Germline V CDR1 and CDR2: SGHDN, FVKESK. The CDR3: CASSQGDRGNEQFF. Here the CDR3 DNA reads TGTGCCAGCAGCCAGGGGGACAGGGGGAATGAGCAGTTCTTC.